Listed below are T cell receptor beta chains from one sample, sequenced in a study of T cell repertoires in cytomegalovirus infection. Using its own MiXCR run on the reads, TCRdb lists one record per CDR3 protein. The table has 200,000 to 300,000 distinct CDR3 sequences, more than 9% seen once; the top ten hold 1.5% to 2%. The sequencing sample was made of PBMCs. These receptors were obtained from a human donor in good health (CMV status not recorded). Some clones in this sample may be carry-over from other donors' samples. Each CDR3 is given with its conserved first and last residue. D genes are given only for firm matches. Size is omitted from some rows. Given values are once, few, many or a class for expanded clones.

j_call cdr3_length clone_size d_call v_call cdr3_aa cdr3_nt
TRBJ1-1 15 NA NA TRBV7-9 CASSPRGSLNTEAFF TGTGCCAGCAGCCCCCGGGGCAGCCTTAACACTGAAGCTTTCTTT
TRBJ1-6 13 many NA TRBV6-1 CASSGPAPSPLHF TGTGCCAGCTCCGGACCGGCACCCTCACCCCTCCACTTT
TRBJ2-1 16 many TRBD2 TRBV19 CASNERGSGGVNEQFF TGTGCCAGTAACGAGCGGGGATCGGGCGGAGTTAATGAGCAGTTCTTC
TRBJ2-1 13 NA NA TRBV20-1 CSGTVSSYNEQFF TGCAGTGGGACAGTGAGCTCCTACAATGAGCAGTTCTTC
TRBJ2-3 17 NA TRBD2 TRBV9 CASSVSGTSGFTDTQYF TGTGCCAGCAGCGTGTCCGGGACTAGCGGGTTCACAGATACGCAGTATTTT
TRBJ1-1 13 NA NA TRBV29-1 CSALDSANTEAFF TGCAGCGCCCTGGACAGTGCGAACACTGAAGCTTTCTTT
TRBJ2-7 14 NA TRBD1 TRBV20-1 CSAPNDRGEDEQYF TGCAGTGCTCCCAACGACAGGGGCGAAGACGAGCAGTACTTC
TRBJ2-1 15 many NA TRBV6-2/TRBV6-3 CASSGTPTTNNEQFF TGTGCCAGCAGTGGGACACCAACCACGAACAATGAGCAGTTCTTC
TRBJ2-1 15 NA NA TRBV11-2 CASSLGGGFYNEQFF TGTGCCAGCAGCTTAGGAGGGGGTTTCTACAATGAGCAGTTCTTC
TRBJ1-5 17 few NA TRBV20-1 CSATGGSRVVSNQPQHF TGCAGTGCTACCGGTGGCAGTAGAGTTGTCAGCAATCAGCCCCAGCATTTT
TRBJ1-4 15 NA NA TRBV20-1 CSAKGGDATNEKLFF TGCAGTGCCAAGGGGGGGGATGCAACTAATGAAAAACTGTTTTTT
TRBJ1-3 16 many NA TRBV7-2 CASSLVTQGPGNTIYF TGTGCCAGCAGCTTAGTAACACAAGGCCCGGGAAACACCATATATTTT
TRBJ1-4 17 NA NA TRBV11-2 CASSLERGTDTNEKLFF TGTGCCAGCAGCTTAGAACGAGGGACTGATACTAATGAAAAACTGTTTTTT
TRBJ1-1 13 many NA TRBV19 CASIGRVHTEAFF TGTGCCAGTATTGGGAGGGTTCACACTGAAGCTTTCTTT
TRBJ2-3 15 NA TRBD2 TRBV7-2 CASSLDPTGGGTQYF TGTGCCAGCAGCTTAGACCCGACGGGGGGAGGAACGCAGTATTTT
TRBJ1-1 14 many NA TRBV6-4 CASREAAGNTEAFF TGTGCCAGCAGGGAGGCAGCCGGGAACACTGAAGCTTTCTTT
TRBJ2-2 16 many NA TRBV11-2 CASSHRTAQDTGELFF TGTGCCAGCAGCCACAGGACAGCGCAGGACACCGGGGAGCTGTTTTTT
TRBJ2-5 18 NA NA TRBV6-6 CASSQYREVTGKGETQYF TGTGCCAGCAGTCAATATAGGGAGGTAACAGGGAAAGGAGAGACCCAGTACTTC
TRBJ2-1 13 many NA TRBV12-3/TRBV12-4 CASSFGVYNEQFF TGTGCCAGCAGTTTCGGAGTCTACAATGAGCAGTTCTTC
TRBJ1-2 14 many NA TRBV7-2 CASSSIGVESGYTF TGTGCCAGCAGCTCCATCGGGGTTGAAAGTGGCTACACCTTC
TRBJ2-2 17 NA NA TRBV6-5 CASSYSIGGVQSGELFF TGTGCCAGCAGTTACTCGATCGGTGGGGTGCAATCCGGGGAGCTGTTTTTT
TRBJ2-7 13 NA NA TRBV12-3/TRBV12-4 CASSFRAPYEQYF TGTGCCAGCAGCTTCAGGGCCCCCTACGAGCAGTACTTC